These 26 T cell receptor beta chains share one sample of origin, sequenced in a study of blood T cells in healthy people across ages. A second 7 to 11 cycle PCR used barcoded and J-beta primers. From the 5' RACE reads, TCRdb called clonotypes with MiXCR, one entry per CDR3 protein. The sample includes about 670,000 distinct CDR3 sequences, roughly half of them seen just once. Material: blood. Every receptor here comes from a woman of 80 years or more in good health.

Details on this clonotype: A read error may explain this, as a much larger clone is one base away. The chain links TRBV27 to TRBJ2-1, with a possible D match to TRBD2 (5 bases). With the DNA end fitting TRBJ2-7 better, the J assignment may be wrong. CDR3 size: 15 residues. The germline CDR1 and CDR2 sequences are MNHEY and SMNVEV (reference sequence). Written as DNA, the CDR3 is TGTGCCAGCAGTTTAGCAGCGGTTCATGCGAATGAGCAGTACTTC. Translating it yields CASSLAAVHANEQYF.

This chain joins TRBV5-5 and TRBJ2-1; TRBD2 matches 10 bases. The CDR3 sequence is 16 residues long. Germline assignment: CDR1 SGHKS and CDR2 YYEKEE (reference sequence). The V and J ends lost 0 bases and 3 bases, in that order; junction bases with no gene match: 3. The CDR3: CASSLVLAGDYNEQFF. CDR3 nucleotides: TGTGCCAGCAGCTTGGTGCTAGCGGGGGACTACAATGAGCAGTTCTTC.

The CDR3 DNA is TGTGCCACCAGCAACAGGGTGGCAGATACGCAGTATTTT. Residues: CATSNRVADTQYF. V gene TRBV15 combines with J gene TRBJ2-3, with D perhaps TRBD1 (6 bases). The CDR3 has 13 amino acids. V lost 4 bases to trimming and J lost 4 bases, with 9 bases between them. Germline V gene data show CDR1 as LNHNV and CDR2 as YYDKDF (reference sequence).

The gene calls are TRBV4-1 and TRBJ2-3; 8 nucleotides align to TRBD2. This CDR3 comprises 17 residues. Germline V gene data show CDR1 as MGHRA and CDR2 as YSYEKL. Unmatched junction bases numbered 14, after V lost 3 bases and J lost 6 bases. This CDR3 is CASSQLRGSGSFDTQYF. The DNA for the CDR3 is TGCGCCAGCAGCCAGCTCCGGGGAAGCGGGAGCTTCGATACGCAGTATTTT.

As to this clonotype: This may stem from a read error, because a much larger clone lies one nucleotide away. The chain employs TRBV7-9 and TRBJ1-5; perhaps TRBD1 as D (5 bases). Germline CDR1 and CDR2: SEHNR and FQNEAQ (reference sequence). The ends were cut back, 7 bases at V and 3 bases at J, with 22 bases in the middle. There are 17 residues in the CDR3. The CDR3 DNA reads TGTGCCAGCACCTTCGAGCCTCCAGGGTATAACAATCAGCCCCAGCATTTT. Translation: CASTFEPPGYNNQPQHF.

This clonotype has ten or more counts. This chain links TRBV29-1 with TRBJ2-1, with a possible D match to TRBD1 (6 bases). The germline V gene encodes CDR1 SQVTM and CDR2 ANQGSEA. Trimming stripped 8 bases from V and 3 bases from J, with 14 bases between. The CDR3 is 13 residues long. This CDR3 reads CSFRSQGYNEQFF. The CDR3 DNA sequence: TGCAGCTTTAGGTCACAGGGCTACAATGAGCAGTTCTTC.

This clonotype was seen many times. The V gene is TRBV20-1, the J gene TRBJ2-1; the match to TRBD2 covers 9 bases. The CDR3 sequence is 15 residues long. Per germline, CDR1 DFQATT and CDR2 SNEGSKA (reference sequence). With V trimmed by 0 bases and J by 4 bases, 4 bases remained unmatched. The CDR3 sequence is CSARDPAGGYNEQFF. CDR3 nucleotide sequence: TGCAGTGCTAGAGATCCCGCGGGGGGGTACAATGAGCAGTTCTTC.

V and J are TRBV10-3 and TRBJ2-1, with a tentative D call TRBD1 (6 bases). This CDR3 is built from 19 residues. The germline CDR1 and CDR2 sequences are ENHRY and SYGVKD. V was shortened by 0 bases and J by 7 bases, with 25 bases between the two germline ends. The chain's CDR3 is CAISESDFDRDTRGNEQFF. DNA of the CDR3: TGTGCCATCAGTGAGTCGGATTTTGACCGGGACACTCGAGGGAATGAGCAGTTCTTC.

The V gene is TRBV5-1, the J gene TRBJ1-6; TRBD1 might be the D (6 bases). V lost 5 bases, J lost 7 bases, and 16 bases lay in between. The CDR3 has 15 amino acids. The germline V gene encodes CDR1 SGHRS and CDR2 YFSETQ. CDR3: CASRYRTERNSPLHF. In DNA, the CDR3 is TGCGCCAGCAGATATAGGACAGAACGAAATTCACCCCTCCACTTT. Based on the CDR3 plus reference TRBV5-1 and TRBJ1-6, the full variable domain is KAGVTQTPRYLIKTRGQQVTLSCSPISGHRSVSWYQQTPGQGLQFLFEYFSETQRNKGNFPGRFSGRQFSNSRSEMNVSTLELGDSALYLCASRYRTERNSPLHFGNGTRLTVT.

As for this clonotype: This may be a read error, as it is one base from a much larger clone. The chain combines TRBV2 with TRBJ2-1, with 7 bases identical to TRBD2. The germline gives CDR1 SNHLY, CDR2 FYNNEI. The CDR3 length is 12 residues. The chain's CDR3 is CASCDGGDEQFF. DNA of the CDR3: TGTGCCAGCTGTGATGGGGGGGATGAGCAGTTCTTC.

The J gene is TRBJ2-2, the V gene TRBV5-1, with D uncertain. The CDR3 is 14 residues long. Per the germline V gene, CDR1 is SGHRS and CDR2 is YFSETQ. With 4 bases removed from V and 5 bases from J, the gap between germline ends came to 12 bases. The CDR3 loop is CASSPWTETGELFF. In nucleotides, the CDR3 is TGCGCCAGCAGCCCCTGGACGGAAACCGGGGAGCTGTTTTTT.

Of note for this clonotype: Given a much more abundant clone one base away, this may be a read error. The rearrangement joins TRBV6-6 to TRBJ2-3; 11 nucleotides match TRBD2. CDR3 length equals 15 residues. Per the germline V gene, CDR1 is MNHNY and CDR2 is SVGAGI (reference sequence). Germline trimming cut 6 bases from V and 3 bases from J; bases unmatched to any gene: 5. This CDR3 reads CASRGASGRTDTQYF. DNA of the CDR3: TGTGCCAGCAGAGGAGCTAGCGGGAGGACAGATACGCAGTATTTT.

The chain links TRBV18 to TRBJ2-5; TRBD1 might be the D (6 bases). Germline V gene sequence: CDR1 KGHSH, CDR2 LQKENI. The CDR3 length is 13 residues. The V end was cut by 3 bases, the J end by 11 bases, with 16 bases between. CDR3 residues: CASSPQTSGEQYF. Here the CDR3 DNA reads TGTGCCAGCTCACCCCAGACATCAGGGGAGCAGTACTTC.

J is TRBJ2-7 and V is TRBV9, with D possibly matching TRBD2 (5 bases). The J call may be mistaken, given a closer DNA end match to TRBJ2-4. Germline CDR1 and CDR2: SGDLS and YYNGEE. The CDR3 spans 15 residues. CDR3 sequence: CASSEALSGRDIQYF. DNA for the CDR3: TGTGCCAGCAGCGAAGCCCTATCGGGAAGAGACATTCAGTACTTC.

This clonotype was found many times. The chain links TRBV6-6 to TRBJ2-2, with D possibly being TRBD1 or TRBD2 (5 bases each). Germline V gives CDR1 MNHNY, CDR2 SVGAGI (reference sequence). This CDR3 is built from 13 residues. Trimming cost V 5 bases and J 3 bases, with 7 bases left between them. This chain's CDR3 is CASSLGDTGELFF. The CDR3 DNA sequence: TGTGCCAGCAGTCTGGGGGACACCGGGGAGCTGTTTTTT.

In this sample, this clonotype turned up a few times. J is TRBJ1-2 and V is TRBV14, with no clear D. Looked up from germline, CDR1 is SGHDN and CDR2 is FVKESK. V was pared by 0 bases and J by 4 bases, with 6 bases between. The CDR3 length is 13 residues. CDR3 in DNA: TGTGCCAGCAGCCAAGATCGGTTCTATGGCTACACCTTC. Translation: CASSQDRFYGYTF.

In its sample, this clonotype was seen many times. This chain connects TRBV29-1 to TRBJ2-7, with D unresolved. Germline loops: CDR1 SQVTM, CDR2 ANQGSEA. The CDR3 sequence is 13 residues long. Deletions cut 4 bases from V and 4 bases from J, with 14 bases between. This CDR3 is CSVGGPNLYEQYF. The CDR3 DNA is TGCAGCGTTGGAGGACCAAACCTTTACGAGCAGTACTTC.

This clonotype was observed at least ten times. At one end the junction does not follow the germline gene, possibly because of a read error. The CDR3 coding sequence is TGTGCCACCAGCAGAGATCCAGGGACGGCCTATAATGAGCAGTTCTTC. It is translated as CATSRDPGTAYNEQFF. This chain joins TRBV15 and TRBJ2-1; D is tentatively TRBD1 or TRBD2 (5 bases each). The CDR3 consists of 16 residues. CDR1 and CDR2 (germline): LNHNV, YYDKDF (reference sequence).

The V call is TRBV7-9, the J call TRBJ2-3; 8 nucleotides match TRBD2. The V segment lost 3 bases and the J segment 4 bases; nucleotides outside the gene matches: 9. CDR3 length: 16 residues. In germline, CDR1 is SEHNR, CDR2 FQNEAQ (reference sequence). The CDR3 loop reads CASSFAGGPRADTQYF. CDR3 DNA sequence: TGTGCCAGCAGCTTCGCGGGAGGCCCTCGCGCAGATACGCAGTATTTT.

The chain couples TRBV2 to TRBJ2-4; D remains unclear. The J call may be in error: the DNA end matches TRBJ2-7 better. In germline, CDR1 is SNHLY, CDR2 FYNNEI. The CDR3 runs 13 residues. The CDR3 coding sequence is TGTGCCAGCAGTGGCGTAGGAAGGTACGAGCAGTACTTC. Its protein product is CASSGVGRYEQYF.

The rearrangement links TRBV10-3 to TRBJ2-7; 7 positions match TRBD1. CDR3 length: 15 amino acids. In germline, CDR1 is ENHRY, CDR2 SYGVKD. V gave up 2 bases and J gave up 1 base; unmatched junction bases: 5. CDR3 coding DNA: TGTGCCATCAGTGAGCCCCAGACAGGGTCCTACGAGCAGTACTTC. This sequence encodes CAISEPQTGSYEQYF.

J is TRBJ2-5 and V is TRBV12-3 or TRBV12-4, with unresolved D. The CDR3 has 14 amino acids. Between the trimmed V and J ends, which lost 3 bases and 5 bases, there was a span of 13 bases. CDR3 nucleotide sequence: TGTGCCAGCAGTTTGCTTTTTCCAAGCGAGACCCAGTACTTC. This gives the protein CASSLLFPSETQYF.

The table lists this clonotype with many counts. V usage is TRBV28 and J usage is TRBJ2-7, with 9 bases aligning to TRBD1. Germline CDR1 is MDHEN and CDR2 is SYDVKM. This CDR3 spans 15 amino acids. The trim removed 5 bases at V and 3 bases at J, leaving 8 bases unmatched. The CDR3 region has the DNA TGTGCCAGCAGTGTATCCGGGACAGGGATCTACGAGCAGTACTTC. This encodes CASSVSGTGIYEQYF.

The chain is built from TRBV20-1 and TRBJ2-5; 9 bases align to TRBD1. V lost 4 bases to trimming and J lost 5 bases; unmatched junction nucleotides: 5. Looked up from germline, CDR1 is DFQATT and CDR2 is SNEGSKA (reference sequence). This CDR3 comprises 13 residues. The CDR3 loop reads CSAKQGAGETQYF. Here the CDR3 DNA reads TGCAGTGCTAAACAGGGGGCCGGGGAGACCCAGTACTTC.

This chain connects TRBV7-8 to TRBJ1-5, with D uncertain. The length of the CDR3 is 13 residues. The V end lost 5 bases, the J end lost 7 bases, and 12 bases lay between the germline ends. Germline CDR1 SGHVS, CDR2 FQNEAQ. CDR3 in amino acids: CASSKMQRQPQHF. CDR3 coding DNA: TGTGCCAGCAGCAAGATGCAGCGACAGCCCCAGCATTTT.

In DNA, the CDR3 is TGCGCCAGCAGTTCCTCCGGGGACCGAGGGACGCAGTATTTT. Translating gives CASSSSGDRGTQYF. V and J are TRBV4-1 and TRBJ2-3; D assignment may be TRBD1 or TRBD2 (5 bases each). Trimming took off 6 bases at V and 9 bases at J, with 19 bases between the two ends. The CDR3 sequence is 14 residues long. The germline V gene encodes CDR1 MGHRA and CDR2 YSYEKL.